This T cell receptor beta chain was found in a study of blood T cell repertoires in COVID-19. Authors' processing steps: Reference gene primer amplification gave nucleated cell count estimates. The repertoire was sequenced with immunoSEQ multiplex PCR; TCRdb's copy has only in-frame clones and lacks some. V, J and clone size are taken as reported in that table, and D and trimming were inferred from the DNA itself. The profile shows about 230,000 clones, approximately 83% of them singletons. CDR3 length: 15 residues. Germline CDR1 reads MNHEY; CDR2 reads SVGAGI. Trimming took off 4 bases at V and 4 bases at J, with 16 bases between the two ends.

This TCR was sampled from a woman aged 45 to 65 with acute or convalescent COVID-19. The specimen sequenced was peripheral blood. V usage is TRBV6-5 and J usage is TRBJ1-2; D is ambiguous. The CDR3 here is CASSFAESLLYGYTF. The CDR3 DNA reads TGTGCCAGCAGTTTCGCTGAGTCGTTGCTCTATGGCTACACCTTC.